This TCR beta chain was sequenced in a study of vaccination and CD4 T cells after COVID-19. Study overall: Four females and six males made up the convalescents, with two Hispanic. Stimulation of the cells used overlapping spike peptide pools from SARS-CoV-2 and from the common cold coronaviruses HCoV-NL63, HCoV-OC43 and HCoV-229E. A CEFX pool, an HIV-1 Nef pool, or else no peptide went into the control cultures.

An Oncomine TCR Beta short-read assay was used to sequence the DNA from cultured CD4+ T cells. TCRdb ran MiXCR on the PCR reads and lists one entry per CDR3 protein. The sample carries 9,000 to 15,000 distinct CDR3 sequences, less than 55% recorded once. About this clonotype: Its target is not known.

Treatment given: roughly ten-day PBMC culture with coronavirus spike peptide pools or control peptides (ViraFEST assay). The V segment lost 6 bases and the J segment 7 bases; nucleotides outside the gene matches: 5. This CDR3 is 13 amino acids long. CDR1 and CDR2 (germline): MNHNS, SASEGT. Study-level findings and limits: For convalescent patients, 304 of the 307 vaccine-specific clones analyzed were classified as spike mono-reactive.

This sequence joins TRBV6-1 and TRBJ1-2; 10 nucleotides match TRBD1. The sequencing input was CD4+ T cells from blood, cultured in vitro. The clonotype comes from a human donor who had recovered from COVID-19. CDR3 in amino acids: CASSGGQGRGYTF. DNA of the CDR3: TGTGCCAGCAGCGGGGGACAGGGGCGTGGCTACACCTTC.